A single sample is the source of the 24 T cell receptor beta chains below, sequenced in a study of post-analysis software for immune sequencing data. The study's findings and limits: Several TRBV segments were more frequent in patients than controls; TRBV5-6, TRBV5-1 and TRBV20-1 belonged to this group.

Presence of unique molecular identifiers characterized the TCR beta cDNA libraries. In TCRdb, the PCR reads were re-called with MiXCR into one record per CDR3 protein. The profile shows 150,000 to 200,000 distinct CDR3 sequences, approximately 28% of them singletons. Their antigen targets remain unknown. The specimen sequenced was blood. Every receptor here comes from a girl aged 10 to 17 with multiple sclerosis.

In its sample, this clonotype was seen a few times. This sequence joins TRBV30 and TRBJ2-1; D unresolved. From germline, CDR1 is GTSNPN and CDR2 SVGIG (reference sequence). This CDR3 is 11 amino acids long. Trimming took 2 bases from V and 6 from J, leaving 5 bases between them. CDR3 sequence reads: CAWSNPNEQFF. CDR3 sequence (DNA): TGTGCCTGGAGTAACCCCAATGAGCAGTTCTTC.

This clonotype was detected a few times. The chain joins TRBV28 to TRBJ2-5, with D possibly being TRBD1 (5 bases). V shed 5 bases and J shed 0 bases, with 16 bases lying between them. The CDR3 sequence is 16 residues long. Germline values: CDR1 MDHEN, CDR2 SYDVKM. The CDR3 is CASSIYLQGNQETQYF. CDR3 nucleotides: TGTGCCAGCAGTATATACCTCCAGGGAAACCAAGAGACCCAGTACTTC.

This clonotype turned up a few times. This chain connects TRBV2 to TRBJ1-2; D unclear. The CDR3 length is 15 residues. V lost 4 bases and J 0 bases, leaving 12 bases between the germline ends. Germline V gene lookup returns CDR1 SNHLY and CDR2 FYNNEI. The CDR3 DNA sequence: TGTGCCAGCAGTGCCGCCGGGAAGACTAACTATGGCTACACCTTC. It yields the protein CASSAAGKTNYGYTF.

As for this clonotype: The conserved closing phenylalanine or tryptophan is absent in this CDR3, likely reflecting a read error. The chain links TRBV6-5 to TRBJ2-5; no reliable D call. The CDR3 has 16 amino acids. Germline CDR1 is MNHEY and CDR2 is SVGAGI. CDR3 coding DNA: TGTGCCAGCAGTTACAGGCTGGGCGGTTCTCAAGAGACACAGTACATC. Protein: CASSYRLGGSQETQYI.

As to this clonotype: A read error is possible here, since a much larger clone lies one base away. The CDR3 here is CSVPRRDTQYF. CDR3 DNA: TGCAGCGTTCCCCGCAGAGATACGCAGTATTTT. The chain couples TRBV29-1 to TRBJ2-3; D gene ambiguous. Between the trimmed V and J ends, which lost 5 bases and 5 bases, there was a span of 8 bases. Germline V gene lookup returns CDR1 SQVTM and CDR2 ANQGSEA. The CDR3 is 11 residues long.

The chain combines TRBV7-2 with TRBJ2-2; D ambiguous. The CDR3 has 15 residues. Looked up from germline, CDR1 is SGHTA and CDR2 is FQGNSA. Trimming stripped 0 bases from V and 1 base from J, with 6 bases between. The CDR3 protein is CASSLAGWNTGELFF. CDR3 nucleotides: TGTGCCAGCAGCTTAGCGGGGTGGAACACCGGGGAGCTGTTTTTT. Full variable domain (remainder filled in from reference TRBV7-2 and TRBJ2-2): GAGVSQSPSNKVTEKGKDVELRCDPISGHTALYWYRQSLGQGLEFLIYFQGNSAPDKSGLPSDRFSAERTGGSVSTLTIQRTQQEDSAVYLCASSLAGWNTGELFFGEGSRLTVL.

A word on this clonotype: Mismatch with germline at one junction end may stem from a read error. CDR3 region: CASILQWESRQYF. The CDR3 DNA follows: TGCGCCAGCATCTTGCAGTGGGAGTCGCGGCAGTACTTC. J is TRBJ2-7 and V is TRBV5-1; D might be TRBD2 (5 bases). The CDR3 runs to 13 residues. The V gene's germline CDR1 is SGHRS and CDR2 YFSETQ.

CDR3 nucleotides: TGTGCCAGCAGCTTTGGTTCTAGCGGGAAGGGAAACATTCAGTACTTC. This encodes CASSFGSSGKGNIQYF. The chain links TRBV7-8 to TRBJ2-4; 9 positions match TRBD2. The CDR3 extends over 16 amino acids. Germline CDR1 and CDR2: SGHVS and FQNEAQ. Unmatched junction bases numbered 9, after V lost 3 bases and J lost 6 bases.

The rearrangement joins TRBV12-3 or TRBV12-4 to TRBJ2-5, with TRBD1 identical over 7 bases. The CDR3 contains 13 residues. After removal of 5 bases from V and 3 bases from J, the junction contained 3 bases not matched to a gene. The CDR3 is CASSAGTEETQYF. The CDR3 DNA follows: TGTGCCAGCAGTGCCGGGACAGAAGAGACCCAGTACTTC.

To note about this clonotype: Being one base from a much bigger clone, this may be a read error. The chain combines TRBV5-1 with TRBJ2-7; D unresolved. Germline CDR1 and CDR2: SGHRS and YFSETQ. CDR3 size: 14 residues. V was clipped by 0 bases and J by 3 bases, with 10 bases between them. The CDR3 region is CASSLGAEFYEQYF. DNA of the CDR3: TGCGCCAGCAGCTTGGGGGCAGAGTTCTACGAGCAGTACTTC.

This clonotype was counted only a few times. V is TRBV29-1 and J is TRBJ2-7, with D possibly matching TRBD2 (6 bases). V was clipped by 6 bases and J by 5 bases, with 20 bases between them. The CDR3 extends over 14 amino acids. Per the germline V gene, CDR1 is SQVTM and CDR2 is ANQGSEA. The CDR3 nucleotides are TGCAGCGTCCAACCACGGGACTCCCAGGACGAGCAGTACTTC. The encoded protein is CSVQPRDSQDEQYF.

V is TRBV7-3 and J is TRBJ1-1; possibly TRBD1 for D (5 bases). Trimming removed 7 bases from V and 8 bases from J, with 11 bases in between. This CDR3 spans 11 amino acids. CDR1 is SGHTA, CDR2 FQGTGA, per germline. The chain's CDR3 is CASTTGTEAFF. In DNA, the CDR3 is TGTGCCAGCACCACTGGGACCGAAGCTTTCTTT. The variable domain in full, completed from reference TRBV7-3 and TRBJ1-1, reads GAGVSQTPSNKVTEKGKYVELRCDPISGHTALYWYRQSLGQGPEFLIYFQGTGAADDSGLPNDRFFAVRPEGSVSTLKIQRTERGDSAVYLCASTTGTEAFFGQGTRLTVV.

This rearrangement joins TRBV6-6 to TRBJ2-4; the match to TRBD1 covers 8 bases. The end of the DNA aligns better with TRBJ2-7, so the J call may be wrong. The germline V gene has CDR1 MNHNY and CDR2 SVGAGI (reference sequence). The CDR3 runs 13 residues. In nucleotides, the CDR3 is TGTGCCAGCAGTTACCAGGGGGCAAACGAGCAGTACTTC. Translated, it gives CASSYQGANEQYF.

This clonotype appeared a few times. The genes are TRBV4-1 and TRBJ2-1; D unresolved. Germline V gene lookup returns CDR1 MGHRA and CDR2 YSYEKL. V was trimmed by 1 base and J by 12 bases, leaving 10 bases between them. The CDR3 runs 12 residues. CDR3 in amino acids: CASSQACARQFF. Written as DNA, the CDR3 is TGCGCCAGCAGCCAAGCCTGCGCAAGGCAGTTCTTC.

This clonotype showed up just a few times. The chain joins TRBV7-8 to TRBJ2-2; D possibly corresponds to TRBD1 (6 bases). V lost 5 bases to trimming and J lost 1 base, with 14 bases between them. In germline, CDR1 is SGHVS, CDR2 FQNEAQ. The CDR3 length is 16 residues. CDR3 DNA: TGTGCCAGCAGCCTCGGTACAGGGAGGAACACCGGGGAGCTGTTTTTT. Amino acid sequence: CASSLGTGRNTGELFF.

The rearrangement links TRBV6-4 to TRBJ1-2; perhaps TRBD1 as D (5 bases). The germline V gene encodes CDR1 MRHNA and CDR2 SNTAGT. The V gene lost 0 bases and the J gene lost 6 bases, with 11 bases spanning the gap. CDR3 length: 14 residues. For the CDR3, the DNA is TGTGCCAGCAGTGACTCGGGGGGTCTCGATGGCTACACCTTC. Protein: CASSDSGGLDGYTF.

In its sample, this clonotype was seen many times. The V and J genes are TRBV12-3 or TRBV12-4 and TRBJ2-7, with D maybe TRBD2 (6 bases). V lost 6 bases to trimming and J lost 4 bases, with 19 bases between them. This CDR3 region has 15 residues. Here the CDR3 DNA reads TGTGCCAGCAGCCCCTCAGCTACGGGGAGGTACGAGCAGTACTTC. This gives the protein CASSPSATGRYEQYF.

This chain connects TRBV12-3 or TRBV12-4 to TRBJ1-2, with a weak D call TRBD1 (6 bases). Trimming pared 4 bases from V and 8 bases from J, leaving 20 bases between. The CDR3 has 15 residues. This CDR3 is CASSSLGPGQSGYTF. The CDR3 DNA reads TGTGCCAGCAGTTCTTTGGGACCTGGACAGTCCGGCTACACCTTC.

A word on this clonotype: The junction departs from germline at one end; a sequencing error may be responsible. The chain employs TRBV7-6 and TRBJ2-1; TRBD2 agrees at 8 bases. Germline V gives CDR1 SGHVS, CDR2 FNYEAQ. The CDR3 is 15 amino acids. As DNA, the CDR3 is TGTGCCAGCAGCTTAATAGCGGGAAAGTACAATGGGCAGTTCTTC. Its protein is CASSLIAGKYNGQFF. Based on the CDR3 plus reference TRBV7-6 and TRBJ2-1, the full variable domain is GAGVSQSPRYKVTKRGQDVALRCDPISGHVSLYWYRQALGQGPEFLTYFNYEAQQDKSGLPNDRFSAERPEGSISTLTIQRTEQRDSAMYRCASSLIAGKYNGQFFGPGTRLTVL.

A note on this clonotype: Just one base apart from a much larger clone, this may be a read error. The CDR3 DNA sequence: TGTGCCAGCACCCAGGGGGAGGATACGCAGTATTTT. It translates to CASTQGEDTQYF. The V gene is TRBV12-3 or TRBV12-4, the J gene TRBJ2-3; 7 nucleotides align to TRBD1. The CDR3 contains 12 residues. The J segment lost 6 bases and the V segment lost 7 bases, leaving 4 bases of the junction unmatched.

V gene TRBV7-9 combines with J gene TRBJ2-1; TRBD2 matches at 8 bases. CDR3 length: 15 residues. V shed 4 bases, J shed 4 bases, and the junction held 6 bases outside the gene matches. In germline, CDR1 is SEHNR, CDR2 FQNEAQ (reference sequence). The CDR3 DNA reads TGTGCCAGCAGCTCCCCGGGGGGGGAATACAATGAGCAGTTCTTC. It yields the protein CASSSPGGEYNEQFF.

The CDR3 coding sequence is TGTGCCAGCAGTTACAACAGGGTCACTGAAGCTTTCTTT. As protein: CASSYNRVTEAFF. V gene TRBV6-2 or TRBV6-3 combines with J gene TRBJ1-1, with D maybe TRBD1 (6 bases). This CDR3 comprises 13 residues. With 2 bases removed from V and 4 bases from J, the gap between germline ends came to 8 bases. The germline gives CDR1 MNHEY, CDR2 SVGEGT.

This clonotype has at least ten counts. At one end, the junction sequence differs from germline, possibly due to a read error. This chain connects TRBV29-1 to TRBJ2-7; D might be TRBD1 or TRBD2, each matching 5 bases. Germline loops: CDR1 SQVTM, CDR2 ANQGSEA. The CDR3 consists of 11 residues. The CDR3 coding sequence is TGTGGCAGGGACCTAGCCCACGAGCAGTACTTC. Its protein is CGRDLAHEQYF.

About this clonotype itself: A clone one base away is much larger, so this may be a read error. This rearrangement joins TRBV11-2 to TRBJ2-1; 7 nucleotides line up with TRBD2. V shed 8 bases and J 1 base; nucleotides not matched to a gene: 2. The CDR3 contains 13 residues. Germline loops: CDR1 SGHAT, CDR2 FQNNGV. CDR3 in amino acids: CASQRGSYNEQFF. As DNA, the CDR3 is TGTGCCAGCCAGCGGGGTTCCTACAATGAGCAGTTCTTC.